This T cell receptor (beta chain) originates from a study of control samples from healthy donors and cancer patients. The V gene's germline CDR1 is LGHNA and CDR2 YSLEER. Germline trimming cut 0 bases from V and 5 bases from J; bases unmatched to any gene: 14. CDR3 length: 21 amino acids. Produced via immunoSEQ multiplex PCR; TCRdb's table is partial and in-frame only. The sample has 90,000 to 140,000 clones, 80% to 90% seen once; the top ten hold about 13%. The chain couples TRBV4-3 to TRBJ2-1; 15 bases are a match to TRBD2. This TCR was recovered from a woman aged 50 to 65 in good health. Sequencing was carried out using blood. Here the CDR3 DNA reads TGCGCCAGCAGCCAAGAGCGCCCGGTTGGGACTAGCGGGGGGCCCCACAATGAGCAGTTCTTC. Translating it yields CASSQERPVGTSGGPHNEQFF.